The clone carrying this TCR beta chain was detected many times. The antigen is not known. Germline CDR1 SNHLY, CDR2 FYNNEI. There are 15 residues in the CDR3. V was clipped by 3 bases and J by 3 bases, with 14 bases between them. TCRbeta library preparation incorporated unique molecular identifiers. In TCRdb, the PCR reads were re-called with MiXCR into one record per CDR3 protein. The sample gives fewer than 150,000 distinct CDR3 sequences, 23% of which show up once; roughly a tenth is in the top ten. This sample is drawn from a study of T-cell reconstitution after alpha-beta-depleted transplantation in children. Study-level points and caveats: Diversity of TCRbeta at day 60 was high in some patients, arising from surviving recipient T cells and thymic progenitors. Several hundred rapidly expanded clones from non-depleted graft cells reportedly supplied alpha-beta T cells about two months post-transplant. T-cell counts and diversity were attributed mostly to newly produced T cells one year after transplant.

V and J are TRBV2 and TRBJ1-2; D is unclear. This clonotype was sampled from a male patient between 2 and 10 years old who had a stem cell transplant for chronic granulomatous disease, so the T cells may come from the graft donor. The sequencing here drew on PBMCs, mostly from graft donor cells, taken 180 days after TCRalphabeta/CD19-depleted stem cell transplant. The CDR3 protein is CASSDNPGTYYGYTF. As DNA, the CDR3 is TGTGCCAGCAGTGACAACCCAGGCACCTACTATGGCTACACCTTC.